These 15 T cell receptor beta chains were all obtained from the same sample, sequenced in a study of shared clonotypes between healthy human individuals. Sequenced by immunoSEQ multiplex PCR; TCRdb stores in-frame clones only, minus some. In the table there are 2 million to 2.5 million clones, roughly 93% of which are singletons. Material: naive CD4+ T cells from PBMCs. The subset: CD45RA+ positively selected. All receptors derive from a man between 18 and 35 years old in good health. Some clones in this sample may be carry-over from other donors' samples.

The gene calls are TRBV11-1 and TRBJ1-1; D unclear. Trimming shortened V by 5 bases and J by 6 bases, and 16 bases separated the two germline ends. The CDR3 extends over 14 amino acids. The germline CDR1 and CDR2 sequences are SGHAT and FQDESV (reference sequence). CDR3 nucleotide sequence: TGTGCCAGCAGCCGACACCGACCGGAGGCTGAAGCTTTCTTT. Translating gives CASSRHRPEAEAFF.

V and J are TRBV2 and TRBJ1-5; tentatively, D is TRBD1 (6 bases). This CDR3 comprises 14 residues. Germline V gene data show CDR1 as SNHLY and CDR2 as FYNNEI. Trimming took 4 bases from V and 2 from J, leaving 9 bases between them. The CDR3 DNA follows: TGTGCCAGCAGTGTGGGGGGGCGCAATCAGCCCCAGCATTTT. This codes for CASSVGGRNQPQHF.

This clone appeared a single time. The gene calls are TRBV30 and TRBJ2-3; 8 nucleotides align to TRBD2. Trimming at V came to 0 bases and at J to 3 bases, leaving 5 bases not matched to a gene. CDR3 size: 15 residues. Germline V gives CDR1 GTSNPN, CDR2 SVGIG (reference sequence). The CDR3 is CAWSVGGGPTDTQYF. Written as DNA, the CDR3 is TGTGCCTGGAGTGTCGGCGGGGGGCCTACAGATACGCAGTATTTT.

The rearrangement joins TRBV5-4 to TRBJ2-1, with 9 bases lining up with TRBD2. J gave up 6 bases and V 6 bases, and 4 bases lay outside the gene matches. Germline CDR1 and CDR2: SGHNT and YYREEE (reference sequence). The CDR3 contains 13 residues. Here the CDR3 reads CASTTSGPNEQFF. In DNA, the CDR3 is TGTGCCAGCACTACTAGCGGGCCCAATGAGCAGTTCTTC.

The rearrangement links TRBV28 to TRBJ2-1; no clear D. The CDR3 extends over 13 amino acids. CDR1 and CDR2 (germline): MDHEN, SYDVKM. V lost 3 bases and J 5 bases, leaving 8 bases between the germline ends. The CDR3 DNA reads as TGTGCCAGCAGTTTCGGGCAGGACAATGAGCAGTTCTTC. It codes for CASSFGQDNEQFF. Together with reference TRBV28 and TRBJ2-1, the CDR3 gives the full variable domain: DVKVTQSSRYLVKRTGEKVFLECVQDMDHENMFWYRQDPGLGLRLIYFSYDVKMKEKGDIPEGYSVSREKKERFSLILESASTNQTSMYLCASSFGQDNEQFFGPGTRLTVL.

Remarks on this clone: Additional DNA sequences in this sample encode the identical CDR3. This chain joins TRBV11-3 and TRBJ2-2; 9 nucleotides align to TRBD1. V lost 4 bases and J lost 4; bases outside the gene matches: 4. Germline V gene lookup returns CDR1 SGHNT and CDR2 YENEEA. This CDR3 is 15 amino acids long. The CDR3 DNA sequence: TGTGCCAGCAGCTCCCGACAGGGGGGCACCGGGGAGCTGTTTTTT. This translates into CASSSRQGGTGELFF.

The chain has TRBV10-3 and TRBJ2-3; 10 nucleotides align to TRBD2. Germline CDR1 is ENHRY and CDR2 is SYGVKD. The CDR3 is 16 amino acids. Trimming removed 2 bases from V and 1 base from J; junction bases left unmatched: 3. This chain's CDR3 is CAISEPGTSGTDTQYF. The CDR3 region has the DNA TGTGCCATCAGTGAGCCAGGGACTAGCGGCACAGATACGCAGTATTTT.

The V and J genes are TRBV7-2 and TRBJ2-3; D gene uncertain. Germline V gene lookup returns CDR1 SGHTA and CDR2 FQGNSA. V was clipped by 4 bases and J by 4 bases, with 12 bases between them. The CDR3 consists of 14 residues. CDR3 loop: CASSSGFSADTQYF. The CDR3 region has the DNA TGTGCCAGCAGCTCGGGTTTTAGTGCAGATACGCAGTATTTT.

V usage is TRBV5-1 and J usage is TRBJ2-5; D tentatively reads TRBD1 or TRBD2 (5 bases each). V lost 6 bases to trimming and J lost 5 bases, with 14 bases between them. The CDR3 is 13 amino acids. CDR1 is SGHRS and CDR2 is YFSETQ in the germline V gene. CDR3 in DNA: TGCGCCAGCACGGAGGTCTGGGGGGAGACCCAGTACTTC. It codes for CASTEVWGETQYF.

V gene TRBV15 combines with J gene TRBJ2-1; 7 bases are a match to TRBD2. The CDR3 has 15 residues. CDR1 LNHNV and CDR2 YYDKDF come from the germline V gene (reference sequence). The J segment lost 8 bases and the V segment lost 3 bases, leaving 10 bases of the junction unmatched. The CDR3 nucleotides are TGTGCCACCAGCAGGACATTATTTGGGGGGGATGAGCAGTTCTTC. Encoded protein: CATSRTLFGGDEQFF.

This CDR3 reads CASSVQGAREQYF. The CDR3, as DNA: TGTGCCAGCAGTGTACAGGGGGCACGCGAGCAGTACTTC. This chain joins TRBV25-1 and TRBJ2-7; 9 nucleotides agree with TRBD1. Germline loops: CDR1 MGHDK, CDR2 SYGVNS. Trimming at V came to 4 bases and at J to 6 bases, leaving 4 bases not matched to a gene. The CDR3 loop spans 13 amino acids.

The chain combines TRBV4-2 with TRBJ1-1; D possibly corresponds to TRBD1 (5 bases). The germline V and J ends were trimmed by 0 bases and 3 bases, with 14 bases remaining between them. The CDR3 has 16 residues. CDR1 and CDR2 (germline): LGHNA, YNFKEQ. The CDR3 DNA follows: TGTGCCAGCAGCCAAGATGGAGGGGATCGGGACACTGAAGCTTTCTTT. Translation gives CASSQDGGDRDTEAFF.

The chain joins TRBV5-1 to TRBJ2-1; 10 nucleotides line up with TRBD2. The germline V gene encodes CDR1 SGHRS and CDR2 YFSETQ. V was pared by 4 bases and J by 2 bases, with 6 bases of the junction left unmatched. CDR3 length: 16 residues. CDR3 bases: TGCGCCAGCAGCCAACCAGCGGGAGGGCCCTACAATGAGCAGTTCTTC. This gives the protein CASSQPAGGPYNEQFF.

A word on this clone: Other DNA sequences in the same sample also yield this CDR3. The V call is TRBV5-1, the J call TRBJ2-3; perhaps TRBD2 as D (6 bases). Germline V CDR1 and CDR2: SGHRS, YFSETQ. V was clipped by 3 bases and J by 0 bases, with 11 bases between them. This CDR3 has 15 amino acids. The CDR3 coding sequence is TGCGCCAGCAGCTCTTTAGCGGCTAGCACAGATACGCAGTATTTT. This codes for CASSSLAASTDTQYF. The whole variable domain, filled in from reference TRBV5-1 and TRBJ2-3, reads KAGVTQTPRYLIKTRGQQVTLSCSPISGHRSVSWYQQTPGQGLQFLFEYFSETQRNKGNFPGRFSGRQFSNSRSEMNVSTLELGDSALYLCASSSLAASTDTQYFGPGTRLTVL.

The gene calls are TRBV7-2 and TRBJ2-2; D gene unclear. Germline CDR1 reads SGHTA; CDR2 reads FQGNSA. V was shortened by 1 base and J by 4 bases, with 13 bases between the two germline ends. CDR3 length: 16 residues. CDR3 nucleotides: TGTGCCAGCAGCTTAGTTTTGGGGTTGAGCACCGGGGAGCTGTTTTTT. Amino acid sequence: CASSLVLGLSTGELFF.